The rows below give T cell receptor beta chains drawn from one sample of a study of shared clonotypes between healthy human individuals. The repertoire was sequenced with immunoSEQ multiplex PCR; TCRdb's copy has only in-frame clones and lacks some. The table shows millions of clones, with over 85% occurring only once. Material: naive CD4+ T cells sorted from blood. These receptors came from a man in his late teens or twenties in good health. CDR3s include the opening cysteine and the closing phenylalanine or tryptophan. Each record gives: clone size, V gene, D gene, J gene, CDR3 protein, CDR3 DNA. The D gene is left open where the match is weak. The size entry is marked missing in some rows and otherwise reads once, few, many or a size class.

clone size: -
V gene: TRBV28
D gene: -
J gene: TRBJ1-2
CDR3 protein: CASSSEGPYGYTF
CDR3 DNA: TGTGCCAGCAGTTCCGAGGGACCCTATGGCTACACCTTC

clone size: -
V gene: TRBV30
D gene: TRBD1
J gene: TRBJ1-2
CDR3 protein: CAWSFSGQGYGYTF
CDR3 DNA: TGTGCCTGGTCATTCTCCGGACAGGGCTATGGCTACACCTTC

clone size: -
V gene: TRBV5-1
D gene: -
J gene: TRBJ2-2
CDR3 protein: CASRDTGELFF
CDR3 DNA: TGCGCCAGCAGAGACACCGGGGAGCTGTTTTTT

clone size: -
V gene: TRBV28
D gene: -
J gene: TRBJ2-3
CDR3 protein: CASTPSRGVGTDTQYF
CDR3 DNA: TGTGCCAGCACCCCCTCCCGAGGGGTAGGCACAGATACGCAGTATTTT

clone size: once
V gene: TRBV10-3
D gene: -
J gene: TRBJ1-1
CDR3 protein: CAISGGTATGTEAFF
CDR3 DNA: TGTGCCATCAGTGGGGGCACAGCCACGGGCACTGAAGCTTTCTTT

clone size: -
V gene: TRBV7-9
D gene: -
J gene: TRBJ1-2
CDR3 protein: CASSLEAGYTF
CDR3 DNA: TGTGCCAGCAGCTTAGAGGCTGGCTACACCTTC

clone size: -
V gene: TRBV6-4
D gene: TRBD2
J gene: TRBJ2-2
CDR3 protein: CASSESSGANTGELFF
CDR3 DNA: TGTGCCAGCAGTGAATCTAGCGGGGCGAACACCGGGGAGCTGTTTTTT

clone size: -
V gene: TRBV18
D gene: -
J gene: TRBJ2-3
CDR3 protein: CASSPPSVDTQYF
CDR3 DNA: TGTGCCAGCTCACCGCCCTCAGTGGATACGCAGTATTTT

clone size: -
V gene: TRBV2
D gene: -
J gene: TRBJ1-1
CDR3 protein: CASSVQGSNTEAFF
CDR3 DNA: TGTGCCAGCAGCGTACAGGGATCGAACACTGAAGCTTTCTTT

clone size: -
V gene: TRBV7-2
D gene: -
J gene: TRBJ1-1
CDR3 protein: CASSLGRGGTEAFF
CDR3 DNA: TGTGCCAGCAGCTTAGGAAGGGGAGGCACTGAAGCTTTCTTT

clone size: -
V gene: TRBV5-6
D gene: TRBD1
J gene: TRBJ1-5
CDR3 protein: CASSLQGDFSNQPQHF
CDR3 DNA: TGTGCCAGCAGCTTACAGGGGGACTTTAGCAATCAGCCCCAGCATTTT

clone size: -
V gene: TRBV5-1
D gene: TRBD1
J gene: TRBJ2-7
CDR3 protein: CASSFVGQGVDEQYF
CDR3 DNA: TGCGCCAGCAGCTTTGTTGGGCAGGGGGTGGACGAGCAGTACTTC

clone size: -
V gene: TRBV5-4
D gene: TRBD2
J gene: TRBJ2-1
CDR3 protein: CASSLGLAGVREQFF
CDR3 DNA: TGTGCCAGCAGCCTCGGACTAGCGGGAGTAAGGGAGCAGTTCTTC

clone size: -
V gene: TRBV11-2
D gene: -
J gene: TRBJ2-1
CDR3 protein: CASSQDQGPYNEQFF
CDR3 DNA: TGTGCCAGCAGCCAGGACCAGGGGCCCTACAATGAGCAGTTCTTC

clone size: -
V gene: TRBV30
D gene: -
J gene: TRBJ1-4
CDR3 protein: CASYLTTNEKLFF
CDR3 DNA: TGTGCCAGCTACCTTACAACTAATGAAAAACTGTTTTTT

clone size: -
V gene: TRBV18
D gene: TRBD2
J gene: TRBJ2-7
CDR3 protein: CASSLTRGVYEQYF
CDR3 DNA: TGTGCCAGCTCACTCACCCGGGGGGTTTACGAGCAGTACTTC

clone size: -
V gene: TRBV5-1
D gene: -
J gene: TRBJ2-1
CDR3 protein: CASSLAEGPYNEQFF
CDR3 DNA: TGCGCCAGCAGCTTGGCCGAGGGACCTTACAATGAGCAGTTCTTC

clone size: -
V gene: TRBV2
D gene: -
J gene: TRBJ1-5
CDR3 protein: CASSDVFSGQPQHF
CDR3 DNA: TGTGCCAGCAGTGATGTATTTTCAGGTCAGCCCCAGCATTTT

clone size: -
V gene: TRBV10-3
D gene: -
J gene: TRBJ1-3
CDR3 protein: CASLLGGLVYF
CDR3 DNA: TGTGCCTCACTGCTGGGGGGACTTGTGTATTTT

clone size: -
V gene: TRBV10-3
D gene: TRBD2
J gene: TRBJ2-5
CDR3 protein: CAISESTGLARETQYF
CDR3 DNA: TGTGCCATCAGTGAGTCGACGGGACTAGCCAGGGAGACCCAGTACTTC

clone size: -
V gene: TRBV5-1
D gene: TRBD1
J gene: TRBJ1-2
CDR3 protein: CASSSGTDDYGYTF
CDR3 DNA: TGCGCCAGCAGCTCCGGGACAGACGACTATGGCTACACCTTC

clone size: -
V gene: TRBV27
D gene: TRBD1
J gene: TRBJ2-7
CDR3 protein: CASSFGTGPNVF
CDR3 DNA: TGTGCCAGCAGTTTCGGGACAGGCCCAAATGTCTTC

clone size: -
V gene: TRBV30
D gene: -
J gene: TRBJ2-1
CDR3 protein: CAWSLPNEQFF
CDR3 DNA: TGTGCCTGGAGTCTGCCAAATGAGCAGTTCTTC

clone size: -
V gene: TRBV7-8
D gene: TRBD2
J gene: TRBJ2-3
CDR3 protein: CASSFWGLDTDTQYF
CDR3 DNA: TGTGCCAGCAGCTTTTGGGGACTAGACACAGATACGCAGTATTTT

clone size: -
V gene: TRBV2
D gene: TRBD1
J gene: TRBJ2-6
CDR3 protein: CASSLGQGRALGANVLTF
CDR3 DNA: TGTGCCAGCAGTTTGGGACAGGGTCGGGCGTTGGGGGCCAACGTCCTGACTTTC

clone size: once
V gene: TRBV6-5
D gene: -
J gene: TRBJ2-1
CDR3 protein: CASSYSVEGYNEQFF
CDR3 DNA: TGTGCCAGCAGTTACTCCGTGGAGGGCTACAATGAGCAGTTCTTC

clone size: -
V gene: TRBV25-1
D gene: TRBD2
J gene: TRBJ2-3
CDR3 protein: CASSLAGGIDTQYF
CDR3 DNA: TGTGCCAGCAGTCTAGCGGGGGGTATAGATACGCAGTATTTT

clone size: -
V gene: TRBV30
D gene: TRBD1
J gene: TRBJ1-2
CDR3 protein: CAFSLTGLGGYTF
CDR3 DNA: TGTGCCTTTTCACTGACAGGGTTGGGTGGCTACACCTTC

clone size: -
V gene: TRBV6-5
D gene: -
J gene: TRBJ1-6
CDR3 protein: CASSFATSTYNSPLHF
CDR3 DNA: TGTGCCAGCAGTTTCGCGACATCCACCTATAATTCACCCCTCCACTTT

clone size: -
V gene: TRBV12-2
D gene: -
J gene: TRBJ2-5
CDR3 protein: CASRLVLCPTSGRFFQETQYF
CDR3 DNA: TGTGCAAGTCGCTTAGTACTTTGTCCGACTAGCGGGAGATTTTTCCAAGAGACCCAGTACTTC

clone size: -
V gene: TRBV29-1
D gene: -
J gene: TRBJ1-1
CDR3 protein: CSVDTPPIAFF
CDR3 DNA: TGCAGCGTCGATACCCCACCTATAGCTTTCTTT

clone size: once
V gene: TRBV7-9
D gene: -
J gene: TRBJ1-1
CDR3 protein: CASSLGGQTEAFF
CDR3 DNA: TGTGCCAGCAGCTTGGGCGGGCAAACTGAAGCTTTCTTT

clone size: -
V gene: TRBV5-6
D gene: TRBD2
J gene: TRBJ2-3
CDR3 protein: CASSFYFGRATDTQYF
CDR3 DNA: TGTGCCAGCAGCTTCTATTTCGGGAGGGCCACAGATACGCAGTATTTT

clone size: -
V gene: TRBV2
D gene: -
J gene: TRBJ2-2
CDR3 protein: CASSEFPGELFF
CDR3 DNA: TGTGCCAGCAGTGAATTCCCCGGGGAGCTGTTTTTT

clone size: -
V gene: TRBV4-1
D gene: TRBD1
J gene: TRBJ2-5
CDR3 protein: CASSQPDRVRETQYF
CDR3 DNA: TGCGCCAGCAGCCAACCTGACAGGGTACGGGAGACCCAGTACTTC

clone size: -
V gene: TRBV19
D gene: TRBD2
J gene: TRBJ2-7
CDR3 protein: CASSISSGKLYYEQYF
CDR3 DNA: TGTGCCAGTAGTATAAGTAGCGGGAAGCTTTACTACGAGCAGTACTTC

clone size: once
V gene: TRBV2
D gene: TRBD1
J gene: TRBJ1-6
CDR3 protein: CASSPRRTGLGSPLHF
CDR3 DNA: TGTGCCAGCAGTCCTCGGCGGACAGGGCTAGGTTCACCCCTCCACTTT

clone size: -
V gene: TRBV5-1
D gene: -
J gene: TRBJ1-5
CDR3 protein: CASSPEFGNQPQHF
CDR3 DNA: TGCGCCAGCAGCCCTGAGTTTGGCAATCAGCCCCAGCATTTT

clone size: -
V gene: TRBV6-5
D gene: TRBD1
J gene: TRBJ2-3
CDR3 protein: CASRAGQGADTQYF
CDR3 DNA: TGTGCCAGCAGGGCGGGACAGGGGGCAGATACGCAGTATTTT

clone size: -
V gene: TRBV9
D gene: -
J gene: TRBJ2-5
CDR3 protein: CASSVGGNFQETQYF
CDR3 DNA: TGTGCCAGCAGCGTGGGCGGGAACTTCCAAGAGACCCAGTACTTC

clone size: few
V gene: TRBV6-5
D gene: TRBD2
J gene: TRBJ2-7
CDR3 protein: CASSARGTSYEQYF
CDR3 DNA: TGTGCCAGCAGTGCGCGGGGGACCTCCTACGAGCAGTACTTC

clone size: -
V gene: TRBV2
D gene: -
J gene: TRBJ1-2
CDR3 protein: CASSEAEHGYTF
CDR3 DNA: TGTGCCAGCAGTGAAGCAGAGCATGGCTACACCTTC

clone size: -
V gene: TRBV2
D gene: -
J gene: TRBJ2-3
CDR3 protein: CASSEGLALTDTQYF
CDR3 DNA: TGTGCCAGCAGTGAAGGGCTAGCACTCACAGATACGCAGTATTTT

clone size: -
V gene: TRBV7-2
D gene: TRBD2
J gene: TRBJ2-2
CDR3 protein: CASSLSTSGRVRSGELFF
CDR3 DNA: TGTGCCAGCAGCTTATCGACTAGCGGGAGGGTACGGAGCGGGGAGCTGTTTTTT

clone size: -
V gene: TRBV7-9
D gene: -
J gene: TRBJ1-1
CDR3 protein: CASSTEGMNTEAFF
CDR3 DNA: TGTGCCAGCAGCACGGAGGGGATGAACACTGAAGCTTTCTTT